A selection of T cell receptor beta chains follows, all from one sample in a study of blood T cell repertoires in COVID-19. Assay: immunoSEQ multiplex PCR; the TCRdb copy retains only in-frame clones and omits some. Here the sample spans roughly 350,000 clones, 80% to 90% being singletons. Sequences were obtained from peripheral blood. The origin of the receptors is a woman aged 25 to 39 with COVID-19, enrolled during active disease. CDR3s include the opening cysteine and the closing phenylalanine or tryptophan. D genes are given only for firm matches. Clone sizes are given selectively: once, few, many, or a class where the clone is expanded.

d_call: NA
j_call: TRBJ1-2
clone_size: NA
v_call: TRBV30
cdr3_aa: CAWSVTANYGYTF
cdr3_nt: TGTGCCTGGAGTGTAACAGCTAACTATGGCTACACCTTC

d_call: NA
j_call: TRBJ1-4
clone_size: once
v_call: TRBV5-4
cdr3_aa: CASSLDRANEKLFF
cdr3_nt: TGTGCCAGCAGCTTGGACAGGGCTAATGAAAAACTGTTTTTT

d_call: TRBD1
j_call: TRBJ2-2
clone_size: NA
v_call: TRBV7-2
cdr3_aa: CASSLKTGGNTGELFF
cdr3_nt: TGTGCCAGCAGCTTAAAGACAGGGGGGAACACCGGGGAGCTGTTTTTT

d_call: NA
j_call: TRBJ1-5
clone_size: once
v_call: TRBV18
cdr3_aa: CASSPTGGNQPQHF
cdr3_nt: TGTGCCAGCTCACCGACGGGGGGCAATCAGCCCCAGCATTTT

d_call: NA
j_call: TRBJ1-2
clone_size: NA
v_call: TRBV25-1
cdr3_aa: CASSGQGGYGYTF
cdr3_nt: TGTGCCAGCAGTGGCCAGGGCGGTTATGGCTACACCTTC

d_call: NA
j_call: TRBJ1-4
clone_size: NA
v_call: TRBV19
cdr3_aa: CASSHAGVRNEKLFF
cdr3_nt: TGTGCCAGTTCTCATGCCGGGGTCCGTAATGAAAAACTGTTTTTT

d_call: TRBD2
j_call: TRBJ2-1
clone_size: many
v_call: TRBV3-1/TRBV3-2
cdr3_aa: CASSPASLARDEQFF
cdr3_nt: TGTGCCAGCAGCCCTGCTTCACTAGCGAGGGATGAGCAGTTCTTC

d_call: TRBD2
j_call: TRBJ2-5
clone_size: NA
v_call: TRBV5-5
cdr3_aa: CASSLDAGRGTQYF
cdr3_nt: TGTGCCAGCAGCTTGGATGCCGGGAGGGGGACCCAGTACTTC

d_call: NA
j_call: TRBJ1-1
clone_size: NA
v_call: TRBV19
cdr3_aa: CASSYTGSLNTEAFF
cdr3_nt: TGTGCCAGTAGTTATACGGGTTCGTTGAACACTGAAGCTTTCTTT

d_call: TRBD1
j_call: TRBJ1-5
clone_size: NA
v_call: TRBV12-3/TRBV12-4
cdr3_aa: CASRSGTDPLQHF
cdr3_nt: TGTGCCAGCAGATCCGGGACAGACCCGCTCCAGCATTTT

d_call: NA
j_call: TRBJ1-1
clone_size: NA
v_call: TRBV28
cdr3_aa: CASSRRNRNTEAFF
cdr3_nt: TGTGCCAGCAGTCGCAGAAACAGGAACACTGAAGCTTTCTTT

d_call: NA
j_call: TRBJ1-6
clone_size: NA
v_call: TRBV7-2
cdr3_aa: CASTPTSSYNSPLHF
cdr3_nt: TGTGCCAGCACCCCCACGAGCTCCTATAATTCACCCCTCCACTTT

d_call: TRBD1
j_call: TRBJ2-1
clone_size: NA
v_call: TRBV28
cdr3_aa: CASSSVGLGQGNDEQFF
cdr3_nt: TGTGCCAGCAGTTCAGTAGGGCTGGGACAGGGGAACGATGAGCAGTTCTTC

d_call: NA
j_call: TRBJ2-1
clone_size: NA
v_call: TRBV10-2
cdr3_aa: CASRGSDNEQFF
cdr3_nt: TGCGCCAGCAGGGGGAGCGACAATGAGCAGTTCTTC

d_call: TRBD1
j_call: TRBJ2-7
clone_size: NA
v_call: TRBV5-1
cdr3_aa: CASSRTGGSYEQYF
cdr3_nt: TGCGCCAGCAGCAGGACAGGAGGTTCCTACGAGCAGTACTTC

d_call: TRBD1
j_call: TRBJ1-2
clone_size: NA
v_call: TRBV19
cdr3_aa: CASSLSRQGGGYTF
cdr3_nt: TGTGCCAGTAGTCTTAGCAGACAGGGTGGAGGCTACACCTTC

d_call: TRBD1
j_call: TRBJ2-7
clone_size: once
v_call: TRBV2
cdr3_aa: CASKKDRAIDEQYF
cdr3_nt: TGTGCCAGCAAGAAGGACAGGGCGATTGACGAGCAGTACTTC

d_call: NA
j_call: TRBJ2-7
clone_size: NA
v_call: TRBV27
cdr3_aa: CASSGTSSYEQYF
cdr3_nt: TGTGCCAGCAGCGGTACTAGTAGCTACGAGCAGTACTTC

d_call: TRBD1
j_call: TRBJ2-3
clone_size: NA
v_call: TRBV4-1
cdr3_aa: CASSQERGGQGARSDTQYF
cdr3_nt: TGCGCCAGCAGCCAAGAAAGAGGGGGACAGGGGGCGAGGTCAGATACGCAGTATTTT

d_call: TRBD1
j_call: TRBJ1-2
clone_size: NA
v_call: TRBV6-5
cdr3_aa: CASRTGGAENYGYTF
cdr3_nt: TGTGCCAGCAGGACAGGGGGCGCGGAGAACTATGGCTACACCTTC

d_call: TRBD2
j_call: TRBJ2-7
clone_size: NA
v_call: TRBV6-5
cdr3_aa: CASSSGLASYEQYF
cdr3_nt: TGTGCCAGCAGCTCTGGACTAGCCTCCTACGAACAGTACTTC

d_call: NA
j_call: TRBJ2-1
clone_size: NA
v_call: TRBV14
cdr3_aa: CASKRVGVIDEQFF
cdr3_nt: TGTGCCAGCAAACGGGTAGGGGTTATAGATGAGCAGTTCTTC

d_call: NA
j_call: TRBJ2-1
clone_size: many
v_call: TRBV2
cdr3_aa: CASVWGPYNEQFF
cdr3_nt: TGTGCCTCCGTATGGGGGCCCTACAATGAGCAGTTCTTC

d_call: TRBD2
j_call: TRBJ2-7
clone_size: NA
v_call: TRBV6-5
cdr3_aa: CASSYLTSGRSYEQYF
cdr3_nt: TGTGCCAGCAGTTACCTGACTAGCGGGAGGTCCTACGAGCAGTACTTC

d_call: NA
j_call: TRBJ1-5
clone_size: NA
v_call: TRBV4-1
cdr3_aa: CASSPVGGGVNQPQHF
cdr3_nt: TGCGCCAGCAGCCCCGTGGGAGGGGGAGTCAATCAGCCCCAGCATTTT

d_call: NA
j_call: TRBJ2-6
clone_size: once
v_call: TRBV27
cdr3_aa: CASSSWQGSGANVLTF
cdr3_nt: TGTGCCAGCAGTTCCTGGCAGGGGAGTGGGGCCAACGTCCTGACTTTC

d_call: NA
j_call: TRBJ2-3
clone_size: once
v_call: TRBV6-2/TRBV6-3
cdr3_aa: CASSYSMPGAADTQYF
cdr3_nt: TGTGCCAGCAGTTACTCGATGCCAGGGGCGGCAGATACGCAGTATTTT

d_call: NA
j_call: TRBJ2-7
clone_size: many
v_call: TRBV30
cdr3_aa: CAWSVGGSSYEQYF
cdr3_nt: TGTGCCTGGAGTGTAGGCGGTAGCTCCTACGAGCAGTACTTC

d_call: NA
j_call: TRBJ1-2
clone_size: NA
v_call: TRBV5-1
cdr3_aa: CASSLGAGVIGYGYTF
cdr3_nt: TGCGCCAGCAGCTTGGGGGCAGGGGTTATCGGCTATGGCTACACCTTC

d_call: NA
j_call: TRBJ1-6
clone_size: NA
v_call: TRBV7-2
cdr3_aa: CASSITRGGRRGNSPLHF
cdr3_nt: TGTGCCAGCAGCATAACTCGGGGTGGACGGAGAGGTAATTCACCCCTCCACTTT

d_call: TRBD2
j_call: TRBJ2-1
clone_size: NA
v_call: TRBV16
cdr3_aa: CASSQSGATSASYNEQFF
cdr3_nt: TGTGCCAGCAGCCAATCCGGCGCGACTAGCGCGTCCTACAATGAGCAGTTCTTC

d_call: NA
j_call: TRBJ2-6
clone_size: NA
v_call: TRBV5-6
cdr3_aa: CASSLINSGANVLTF
cdr3_nt: TGTGCCAGCAGCTTGATTAACTCTGGGGCCAACGTCCTGACTTTC

d_call: NA
j_call: TRBJ2-4
clone_size: NA
v_call: TRBV13
cdr3_aa: CASSRRQIQAKNIQYF
cdr3_nt: TGTGCCAGCAGCCGCCGACAGATTCAAGCCAAAAACATTCAGTACTTC

d_call: NA
j_call: TRBJ2-1
clone_size: NA
v_call: TRBV7-6
cdr3_aa: CASSLVAGGLPYNEQFF
cdr3_nt: TGTGCCAGCAGCTTAGTCGCCGGTGGACTACCCTACAATGAGCAGTTCTTC

d_call: TRBD1
j_call: TRBJ2-3
clone_size: NA
v_call: TRBV7-2
cdr3_aa: CASTRDRHTDTQYF
cdr3_nt: TGTGCCAGCACCCGGGACAGACACACAGATACGCAGTATTTT

d_call: TRBD2
j_call: TRBJ2-7
clone_size: NA
v_call: TRBV18
cdr3_aa: CASSTVRGLASNEQYF
cdr3_nt: TGTGCCAGCTCAACCGTCAGGGGACTAGCCTCCAACGAGCAGTACTTC

d_call: NA
j_call: TRBJ1-5
clone_size: NA
v_call: TRBV7-8
cdr3_aa: CASSSTVSNQPQHF
cdr3_nt: TGTGCCAGCAGCTCGACAGTTAGCAATCAGCCCCAGCATTTT

d_call: NA
j_call: TRBJ2-7
clone_size: NA
v_call: TRBV21-1
cdr3_aa: CASRGGTVSYEQYF
cdr3_nt: TGTGCCAGCAGGGGAGGGACGGTCTCCTACGAGCAGTACTTC

d_call: TRBD2
j_call: TRBJ2-7
clone_size: once
v_call: TRBV28
cdr3_aa: CASSPRDYPSYEQYF
cdr3_nt: TGTGCCAGCAGTCCACGGGACTACCCGTCCTACGAGCAGTACTTC

d_call: NA
j_call: TRBJ2-2
clone_size: NA
v_call: TRBV11-2
cdr3_aa: CASSLLGLATGELFF
cdr3_nt: TGTGCCAGCAGCTTACTAGGACTGGCGACCGGGGAGCTGTTTTTT

d_call: TRBD1
j_call: TRBJ1-1
clone_size: few
v_call: TRBV5-1
cdr3_aa: CASSSGQPAGTEAFF
cdr3_nt: TGCGCCAGCAGCTCGGGACAGCCGGCTGGGACTGAAGCTTTCTTT